The clone carrying this TCR beta chain came up once. The antigen is undetermined. The CDR3 consists of 14 residues. V lost 5 bases and J 3 bases, leaving 13 bases between the germline ends. CDR1 LGHNT and CDR2 FRNRAP come from the germline V gene. CD4+ T cells from unexposed donors were obtained before the COVID-19 pandemic (2011-2018). Isolation of CD4+ T cells took place after roughly nine days in culture. Cells permitting, SARS-CoV-2 S/N and four cold-coronavirus spikes were tested on unexposed-donor CD4+ T cells. The data stem from a study of CD4 T cells in relation to SARS-CoV-2 and coronaviruses. Background on the study: Controls used an HIV-1 Nef peptide pool or no peptide. Shared crossreactive spike epitopes were mapped to their HLA restriction.

TCRdb keeps only in-frame clones here, not all; method: immunoSEQ multiplex PCR. The top ten clones hold 16% of a sample with about 22,000 clones, 77% of them seen once. Study-level points and caveats: Compared with monoreactive clones, crossreactive clones showed significantly weaker SARS-CoV-2 expansion.

The receptor's source is a human donor in good health. The J gene is TRBJ2-5, the V gene TRBV12-5, with D perhaps TRBD1 (6 bases). The source material was CD4+ T cells from PBMCs, cultured in vitro. The CDR3 region is CASGPQTGEETQYF. In nucleotides, the CDR3 is TGTGCTAGTGGTCCCCAGACAGGTGAAGAGACCCAGTACTTC.